This entry features one T cell receptor beta chain sequence. Its cognate antigen is unknown. The data are from a study of post-analysis software for immune sequencing data. Study-wide results and limits: Significantly lower normalized Chao1 diversity was found in patients with multiple sclerosis relative to controls. Higher frequency in patients than in controls was seen for five TRBV segments, with TRBV5-6, TRBV5-1 and TRBV20-1 among them. Samples from one preparation batch, clustered by F measure, grouped strongly together.

Unique-molecular-identifier-tagged TCR beta cDNA libraries were used. Some 500,000 cDNA molecules were obtained from around 1 to 9.1 million T cells. TCRdb processed the PCR reads anew with MiXCR; each CDR3 protein has one entry. The sample lists some 690,000 distinct CDR3 sequences; around 64% were seen once. Germline assignment: CDR1 MGHDK and CDR2 SYGVNS. V gave up 1 base and J gave up 5 bases, with 8 bases separating them. The CDR3 covers 14 residues. This chain connects TRBV25-1 to TRBJ2-2; possibly TRBD1 for D (5 bases). This clonotype originated in a girl aged 2 to 10 with multiple sclerosis. The material sequenced was blood. The CDR3 DNA is TGTGCCAGCAGTGAATTAGGGGTGACCGGGGAGCTGTTTTTT. Encoded protein: CASSELGVTGELFF.